The 22 T cell receptor beta chains below all came from one sample that was sequenced in a study of human T cells and chemical hapten exposure. TCRdb used MiXCR to reprocess the RACE reads, holding one entry per CDR3 protein. The sample holds some 96,000 distinct CDR3 sequences, around 25% seen once. As to time point: patch test 3, about 24 weeks after DPC sensitization. This sample's treatment: therapeutic diphenylcyclopropenone sensitization with weekly scalp DPC. The sequenced sample was whole blood, obtained in connection with sensitization to the hapten diphenylcyclopropenone (DPC). Every receptor here comes from a man aged 40-49 years with alopecia areata. Some clones in this sample may be carry-over from other donors' samples.

The chain couples TRBV29-1 to TRBJ1-1; 10 bases agree with TRBD1. V lost 4 bases, J lost 4 bases, and 6 bases stayed unmatched. The CDR3 spans 14 residues. Germline-derived CDR1 and CDR2 are SQVTM and ANQGSEA. The CDR3 DNA reads as TGCAGCGTTGTGCCGACAGGGGGCCTCACTGAAGCTTTCTTT. It codes for CSVVPTGGLTEAFF.

J is TRBJ2-7 and V is TRBV29-1; 13 bases are a match to TRBD2. Germline lookup yields CDR1 SQVTM and CDR2 ANQGSEA. Unmatched junction bases numbered 9, after V lost 7 bases and J lost 6 bases. The CDR3 is 14 residues long. The CDR3 bases are TGCAGCGCCGGGACTAGCGGGACTTCGGCCGAGCAGTACTTC. Translation: CSAGTSGTSAEQYF.

Only a few counts were recorded for this clonotype. This chain joins TRBV28 and TRBJ2-7, with D possibly matching TRBD1 (6 bases). The CDR3 covers 14 residues. Trimming left V 5 bases short and J 6 bases short, with 17 bases between. Per germline, CDR1 MDHEN and CDR2 SYDVKM. The CDR3 nucleotides are TGTGCCAGCAGTCTGGACAGCAGGCTGTCCGAGCAGTACTTC. Translated, it gives CASSLDSRLSEQYF.

There are a few counts of this clonotype. V is TRBV27 and J is TRBJ1-2; D not resolved. V lost 5 bases and J lost 2, with 12 bases in between. The CDR3 is 14 residues long. Germline V gives CDR1 MNHEY, CDR2 SMNVEV (reference sequence). CDR3 DNA sequence: TGTGCCAGCAGTGTGGACGTCCAGAACTATGGCTACACCTTC. Translated: CASSVDVQNYGYTF.

The genes are TRBV7-9 and TRBJ2-2, with 7 nucleotides matching TRBD1. The CDR3 runs 15 residues. The ends lost 3 bases at V and 3 bases at J; junction bases unmatched: 4. The germline CDR1 and CDR2 sequences are SEHNR and FQNEAQ (reference sequence). The CDR3 reads CASSFRQGDTGELFF. DNA of the CDR3: TGTGCCAGCAGCTTTCGGCAGGGGGACACCGGGGAGCTGTTTTTT.

The rearrangement uses TRBV29-1 and TRBJ2-5, with D possibly matching TRBD2 (7 bases). Germline CDR1 is SQVTM and CDR2 is ANQGSEA. The length of the CDR3 is 14 residues. Trimming left V 5 bases short and J 0 bases short, with 13 bases between. In DNA, the CDR3 is TGCAGCGTTCGCGGGGGCAGAGACCAAGAGACCCAGTACTTC. This gives the protein CSVRGGRDQETQYF.

The chain couples TRBV6-6 to TRBJ2-3; D unclear. Per the germline V gene, CDR1 is MNHNY and CDR2 is SVGAGI (reference sequence). V was cut by 6 bases and J by 6 bases, with 10 bases left in between. There are 12 residues in the CDR3. Here the CDR3 DNA reads TGTGCCAGCAGCTCTCGTGGGGATACGCAGTATTTT. It specifies CASSSRGDTQYF.

This clonotype has only a few counts. The chain uses TRBV6-2 or TRBV6-3 and TRBJ2-7, with TRBD1 matching 11 bases. The CDR3 is 17 residues long. V lost 2 bases and J lost 1; bases outside the gene matches: 7. Germline V lookup: CDR1 MNHEY, CDR2 SVGEGT. The CDR3 nucleotides are TGTGCCAGCAGTTACACAGCCGGGACAGGGGGTTCCTACGAGCAGTACTTC. As protein: CASSYTAGTGGSYEQYF.

V gene TRBV4-1 combines with J gene TRBJ1-3, with D perhaps TRBD1 (5 bases). Trimming stripped 3 bases from V and 3 bases from J, with 6 bases between. Germline CDR1 reads MGHRA; CDR2 reads YSYEKL. This CDR3 region has 13 residues. Here the CDR3 DNA reads TGCGCCAGCAGCCAGGGGCATGGAAACACCATATATTTT. Protein product: CASSQGHGNTIYF.

This clonotype was counted once. The rearrangement uses TRBV6-1 and TRBJ2-1, with 10 nucleotides matching TRBD2. CDR1 and CDR2 from the germline V gene are MNHNS and SASEGT. The CDR3 has 15 amino acids. Trimming at V came to 6 bases and at J to 5 bases, leaving 7 bases not matched to a gene. In DNA, the CDR3 is TGTGCCAGCAGACAGATAGCGGGAGGAAACAATGAGCAGTTCTTC. Translating it yields CASRQIAGGNNEQFF.

This clonotype was seen a few times. The chain employs TRBV28 and TRBJ2-3; D may be TRBD1 (5 bases). V was trimmed by 6 bases and J by 0 bases, leaving 13 bases between them. Germline values: CDR1 MDHEN, CDR2 SYDVKM. The CDR3 totals 15 residues. The CDR3 nucleotides are TGTGCCAGCAGGCTGACAGACACTAGCACAGATACGCAGTATTTT. It is translated as CASRLTDTSTDTQYF.

The V gene is TRBV6-5, the J gene TRBJ1-2; D gene uncertain. Germline CDR1 is MNHEY and CDR2 is SVGAGI. The CDR3 loop spans 15 amino acids. Trimming took 6 bases from V and 5 from J, leaving 19 bases between them. The CDR3 DNA is TGTGCCAGCAGCCCCTCAGCCTCGATCGGGTATGGCTACACCTTC. Translation gives CASSPSASIGYGYTF.

The chain combines TRBV27 with TRBJ1-1; D is ambiguous. Between the trimmed V and J ends, which lost 3 bases and 6 bases, there was a span of 8 bases. This CDR3 has 12 residues. Germline V CDR1 and CDR2: MNHEY, SMNVEV (reference sequence). The CDR3 spells CASSLGGSEAFF. The CDR3 coding sequence is TGTGCCAGCAGTTTGGGAGGATCTGAAGCTTTCTTT.

This clonotype was picked up a small number of times. The chain uses TRBV12-3 or TRBV12-4 and TRBJ2-7, with D possibly being TRBD2 (5 bases). The CDR3 is made up of 13 amino acids. Between the trimmed V and J ends, which lost 6 bases and 7 bases, there was a span of 16 bases. CDR3 in DNA: TGTGCCAGCAGGAGGACTCGGATGGGAGAGCAGTACTTC. Translation gives CASRRTRMGEQYF.

The rearrangement joins TRBV2 to TRBJ2-3, with TRBD2 as a possible D gene (6 bases). The V and J ends lost 5 bases and 4 bases respectively, with 10 bases between them. CDR3 length: 13 residues. The germline gives CDR1 SNHLY, CDR2 FYNNEI. The CDR3 DNA reads as TGTGCCAGCAGTCGGGACTCCCCAGATACGCAGTATTTT. Translated, it gives CASSRDSPDTQYF.

V usage is TRBV20-1 and J usage is TRBJ2-7, with TRBD2 identical over 8 bases. Per the germline V gene, CDR1 is DFQATT and CDR2 is SNEGSKA (reference sequence). There are 14 residues in the CDR3. With 6 bases clipped from V and 3 bases from J, the junction kept 10 bases outside the gene matches. CDR3 sequence (DNA): TGCAGTGCCCGTCCGGGAGGGCCGGTCTACGAGCAGTACTTC. Amino acids: CSARPGGPVYEQYF.

This clonotype was counted only a few times. This chain uses TRBV5-1 with TRBJ2-1; 8 bases align to TRBD2. CDR1 is SGHRS and CDR2 is YFSETQ in the germline V gene. The CDR3 has 16 residues. The V segment lost 4 bases and the J segment 6 bases; nucleotides outside the gene matches: 12. CDR3 residues: CASSNTGTSFSNEQFF. DNA of the CDR3: TGCGCCAGCAGCAATACCGGGACTAGTTTTAGCAATGAGCAGTTCTTC.

The genes are TRBV20-1 and TRBJ2-7, with unresolved D. Germline V gene data show CDR1 as DFQATT and CDR2 as SNEGSKA (reference sequence). V shed 6 bases and J shed 4 bases, with 16 bases lying between them. The CDR3 runs to 13 residues. CDR3 bases: TGCAGTGCCCCCTATGAAGGGATGTACGAGCAGTACTTC. Its translation: CSAPYEGMYEQYF.

This chain links TRBV10-2 with TRBJ2-7; TRBD2 matches 10 bases. Trimming took 0 bases from V and 6 from J; bases not matched to a gene: 11. This CDR3 contains 17 residues. CDR1 WSHSY and CDR2 SAAADI come from the germline V gene. This chain's CDR3 is CASSESSPSGSFGEQYF. The DNA for the CDR3 is TGCGCCAGCAGTGAGTCGTCTCCTAGCGGGAGCTTCGGCGAGCAGTACTTC.

This sequence joins TRBV9 and TRBJ2-7; D uncertain. The CDR3 covers 15 residues. V was clipped by 0 bases and J by 2 bases, with 12 bases between them. Germline lookup yields CDR1 SGDLS and CDR2 YYNGEE. DNA of the CDR3: TGTGCCAGCAGCGTAGCCCCGGACGGAACCTACGAGCAGTACTTC. This codes for CASSVAPDGTYEQYF.

This clonotype was observed a handful of times. The rearrangement joins TRBV6-6 to TRBJ2-3; the D is unclear. The CDR3 has 13 residues. CDR1 is MNHNY, CDR2 SVGAGI, per germline (reference sequence). Trimming pared 6 bases from V and 3 bases from J, leaving 10 bases between. Here the CDR3 DNA reads TGTGCCAGCAGCTCCCCTGGGACAGATACGCAGTATTTT. Translated, it gives CASSSPGTDTQYF.

V usage is TRBV11-2 and J usage is TRBJ2-3, with TRBD2 matching 15 bases. The CDR3 runs to 17 residues. V lost 3 bases and J lost 5; bases outside the gene matches: 6. From germline, CDR1 is SGHAT and CDR2 FQNNGV. Written as DNA, the CDR3 is TGTGCCAGCAGCTTTGGACTAGCGGGAGGGCTGGGAGATACGCAGTATTTT. This encodes CASSFGLAGGLGDTQYF.